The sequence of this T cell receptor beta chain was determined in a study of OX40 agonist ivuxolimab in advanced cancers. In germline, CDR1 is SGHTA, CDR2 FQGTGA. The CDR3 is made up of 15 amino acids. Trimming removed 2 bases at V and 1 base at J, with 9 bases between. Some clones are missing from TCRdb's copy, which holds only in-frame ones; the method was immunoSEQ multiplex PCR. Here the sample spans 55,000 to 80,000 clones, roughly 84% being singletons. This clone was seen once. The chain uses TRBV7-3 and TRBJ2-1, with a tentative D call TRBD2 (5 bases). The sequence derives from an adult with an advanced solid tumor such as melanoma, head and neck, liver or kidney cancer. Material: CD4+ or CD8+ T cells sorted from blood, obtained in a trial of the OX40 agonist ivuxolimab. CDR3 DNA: TGTGCCAGCAGCTTAGGACTGCAATCCTACAATGAGCAGTTCTTC. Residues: CASSLGLQSYNEQFF.